This TCR beta chain stems from a study of control samples from healthy donors and cancer patients. Produced via immunoSEQ multiplex PCR; TCRdb's table is partial and in-frame only. The sample yields 60,000 to 75,000 clones, approximately 85% seen once. V gave up 2 bases and J gave up 7 bases; unmatched junction bases: 16. Looked up from germline, CDR1 is SGHTS and CDR2 is YDEGEE. The CDR3 is made up of 17 amino acids. This receptor was obtained from a man between 35 and 55 years old in good health. V and J are TRBV5-8 and TRBJ2-7; 9 bases are shared with TRBD1. Specimen: blood. CDR3 sequence (DNA): TGTGCCAGCAGCTTATTTGGGAGGACAGGGGCCCCTGAGGAGCAGTACTTC. Protein sequence: CASSLFGRTGAPEEQYF.